The rows below give T cell receptor beta chains drawn from one sample of a study of graft-versus-host responses after intestinal transplantation. These receptors' targets are unknown. Assay used: immunoSEQ multiplex PCR; TCRdb lists only in-frame clones, some missing. The sample contains about 88,000 clones, approximately 90% of which appear only once. The sample in question was unstimulated CD4+ T cells sorted from spleen or lymph node cells, obtained before transplant. These receptors all stem from a human donor who was the organ donor for an intestinal transplant. The conserved cysteine and the conserved F or W are not part of the CDR3 here.

CDR3 protein,V gene,J gene
ASSLAGGRPQVWTQY,TRBV5-8,TRBJ2-5
ASSHMLGGETQY,TRBV11-2,TRBJ2-5
ASSLQETQY,TRBV5-1,TRBJ2-5
ASSRDRVLFDTGELF,TRBV27,TRBJ2-2
ARSLHAHQLAGEETQY,TRBV5-3,TRBJ2-5
SGQGTSGSNEQF,TRBV29-1,TRBJ2-1
ASTTAPPGIEAF,TRBV28,TRBJ1-1
ASSLGSTYGYT,TRBV5-4,TRBJ1-2
ASSYNLVDTQY,TRBV9,TRBJ2-3
ASIEYRKD,TRBV5-1,TRBJ2-7
ASSLKPGQGNTEAF,TRBV13,TRBJ1-1
ASSYGTGAQTDTQY,TRBV6-6,TRBJ2-3
ASSPPTANSGNTIY,TRBV28,TRBJ1-3
ASSWTNEQF,TRBV28,TRBJ2-1
ASSPGLGWETQY,TRBV7-9,TRBJ2-5
ASSPGPGNTIY,TRBV7-6,TRBJ1-3
ASSEAPAGSKNIQY,TRBV2,TRBJ2-4
ASSVEESIKDTQY,TRBV9,TRBJ2-3
AWSMNWGVYGYT,TRBV30,TRBJ1-2
ASSKPGTRAF,TRBV6-5,TRBJ1-1